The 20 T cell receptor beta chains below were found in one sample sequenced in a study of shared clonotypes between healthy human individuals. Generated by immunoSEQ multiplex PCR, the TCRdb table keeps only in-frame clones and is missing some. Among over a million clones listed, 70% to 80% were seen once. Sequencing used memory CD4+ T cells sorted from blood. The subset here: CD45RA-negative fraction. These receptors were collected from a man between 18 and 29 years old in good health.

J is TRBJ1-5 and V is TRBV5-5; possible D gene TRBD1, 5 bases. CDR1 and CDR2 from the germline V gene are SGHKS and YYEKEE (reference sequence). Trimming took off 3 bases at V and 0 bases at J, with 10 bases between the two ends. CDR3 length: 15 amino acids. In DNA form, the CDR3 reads TGTGCCAGCAGCTGGGGCCAGGATAGCAATCAGCCCCAGCATTTT. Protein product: CASSWGQDSNQPQHF.

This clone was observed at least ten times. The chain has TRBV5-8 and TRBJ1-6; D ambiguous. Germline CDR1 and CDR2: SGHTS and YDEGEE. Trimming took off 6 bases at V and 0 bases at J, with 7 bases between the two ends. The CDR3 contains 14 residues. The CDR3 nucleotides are TGTGCCAGCACCTCAGGCTCCTATAATTCACCCCTCCACTTT. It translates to CASTSGSYNSPLHF.

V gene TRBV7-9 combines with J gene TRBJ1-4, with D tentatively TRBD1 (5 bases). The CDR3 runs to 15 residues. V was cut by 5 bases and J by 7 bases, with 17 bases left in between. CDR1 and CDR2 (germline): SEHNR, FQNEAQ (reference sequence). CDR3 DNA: TGTGCCAGCAGCCCACAGGCGTCTCTGCGTGAAAAACTGTTTTTT. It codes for CASSPQASLREKLFF.

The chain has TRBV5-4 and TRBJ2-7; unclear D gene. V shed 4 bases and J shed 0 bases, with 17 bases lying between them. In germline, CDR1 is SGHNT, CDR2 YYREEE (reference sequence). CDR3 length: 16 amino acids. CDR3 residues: CASSRARPPSSYEQYF. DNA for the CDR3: TGTGCCAGCAGCCGGGCCAGACCTCCCTCCTCCTACGAGCAGTACTTC.

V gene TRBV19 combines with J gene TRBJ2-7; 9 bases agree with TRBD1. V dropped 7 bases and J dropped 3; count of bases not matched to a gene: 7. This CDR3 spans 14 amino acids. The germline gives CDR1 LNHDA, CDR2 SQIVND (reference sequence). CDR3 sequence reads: CASKSGQGVYEQYF. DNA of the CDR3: TGTGCCAGTAAATCGGGACAGGGAGTCTACGAGCAGTACTTC.

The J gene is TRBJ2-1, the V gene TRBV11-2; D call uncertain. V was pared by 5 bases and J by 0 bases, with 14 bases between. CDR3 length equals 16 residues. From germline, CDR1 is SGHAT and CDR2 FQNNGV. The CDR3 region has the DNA TGTGCCAGCAGCGCCCTGGGGTCGAGCTCCTACAATGAGCAGTTCTTC. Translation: CASSALGSSSYNEQFF. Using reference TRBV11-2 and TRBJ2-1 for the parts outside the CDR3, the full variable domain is EAGVAQSPRYKIIEKRQSVAFWCNPISGHATLYWYQQILGQGPKLLIQFQNNGVVDDSQLPKDRFSAERLKGVDSTLKIQPAKLEDSAVYLCASSALGSSSYNEQFFGPGTRLTVL.

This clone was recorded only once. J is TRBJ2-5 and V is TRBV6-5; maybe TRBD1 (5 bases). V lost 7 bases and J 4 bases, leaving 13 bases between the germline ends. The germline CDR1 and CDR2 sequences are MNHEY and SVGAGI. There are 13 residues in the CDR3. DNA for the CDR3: TGTGCCAGCAAAAAAAGGGGCCCAGAGACCCAGTACTTC. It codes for CASKKRGPETQYF.

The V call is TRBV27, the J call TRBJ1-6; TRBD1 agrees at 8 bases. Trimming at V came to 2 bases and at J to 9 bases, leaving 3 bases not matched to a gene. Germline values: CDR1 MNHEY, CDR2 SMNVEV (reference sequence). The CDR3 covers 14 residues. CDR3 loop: CASSLDRGGSPLHF. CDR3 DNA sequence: TGTGCCAGCAGTTTAGACAGGGGAGGTTCACCCCTCCACTTT.

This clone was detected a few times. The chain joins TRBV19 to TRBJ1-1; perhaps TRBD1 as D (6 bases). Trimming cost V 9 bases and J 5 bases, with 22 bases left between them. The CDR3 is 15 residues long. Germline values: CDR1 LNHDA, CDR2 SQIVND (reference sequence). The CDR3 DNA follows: TGTGCCAGCACGGTTCTGAAGGGGGGGAGGACTGAAGCTTTCTTT. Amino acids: CASTVLKGGRTEAFF.

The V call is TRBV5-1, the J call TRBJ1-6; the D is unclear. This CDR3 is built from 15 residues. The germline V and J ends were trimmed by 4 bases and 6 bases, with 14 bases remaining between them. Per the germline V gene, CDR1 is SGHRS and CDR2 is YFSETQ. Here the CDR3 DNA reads TGCGCCAGCAGCCCGGACGGATTTCTTAATTCACCCCTCCACTTT. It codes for CASSPDGFLNSPLHF.

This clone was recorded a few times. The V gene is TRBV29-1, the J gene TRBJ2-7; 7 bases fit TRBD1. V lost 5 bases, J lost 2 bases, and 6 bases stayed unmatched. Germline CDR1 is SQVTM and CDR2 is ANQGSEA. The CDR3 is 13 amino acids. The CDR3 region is CSVRQGLAYEQYF. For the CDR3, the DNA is TGCAGCGTTCGACAGGGTCTGGCCTACGAGCAGTACTTC.

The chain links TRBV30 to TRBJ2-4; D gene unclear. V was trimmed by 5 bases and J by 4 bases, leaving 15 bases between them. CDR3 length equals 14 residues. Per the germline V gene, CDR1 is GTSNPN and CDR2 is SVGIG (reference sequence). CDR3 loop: CAWGSAAVKNIQYF. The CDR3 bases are TGTGCCTGGGGCTCGGCGGCGGTGAAAAACATTCAGTACTTC.

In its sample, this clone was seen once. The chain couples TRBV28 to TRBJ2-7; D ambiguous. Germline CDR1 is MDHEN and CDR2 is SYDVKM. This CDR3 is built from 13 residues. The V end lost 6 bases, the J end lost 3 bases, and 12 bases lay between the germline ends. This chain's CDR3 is CASRGPIFYEQYF. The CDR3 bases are TGTGCCAGCAGAGGGCCAATATTCTACGAGCAGTACTTC.

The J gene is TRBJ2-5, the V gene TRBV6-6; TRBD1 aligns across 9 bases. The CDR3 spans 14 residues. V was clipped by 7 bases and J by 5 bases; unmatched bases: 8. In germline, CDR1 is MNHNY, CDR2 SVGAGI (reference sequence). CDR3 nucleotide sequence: TGTGCCAGCACCGCAACAGGGGGCGGTGAGACCCAGTACTTC. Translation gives CASTATGGGETQYF.

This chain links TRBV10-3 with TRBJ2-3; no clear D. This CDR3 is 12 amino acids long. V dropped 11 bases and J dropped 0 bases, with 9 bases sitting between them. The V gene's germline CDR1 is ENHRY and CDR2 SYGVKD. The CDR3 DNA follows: TGTGCCGCCGCGCTGAGCACAGATACGCAGTATTTT. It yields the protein CAAALSTDTQYF.

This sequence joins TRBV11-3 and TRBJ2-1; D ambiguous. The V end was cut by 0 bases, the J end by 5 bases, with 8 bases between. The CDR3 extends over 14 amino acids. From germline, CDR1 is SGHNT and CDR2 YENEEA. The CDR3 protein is CASSLEGGHNEQFF. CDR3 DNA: TGTGCCAGCAGCTTAGAGGGCGGTCACAATGAGCAGTTCTTC.

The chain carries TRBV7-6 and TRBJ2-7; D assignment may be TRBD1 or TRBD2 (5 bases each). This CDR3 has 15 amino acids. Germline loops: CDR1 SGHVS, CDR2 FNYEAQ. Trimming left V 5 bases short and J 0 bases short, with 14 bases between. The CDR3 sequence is CASSPAGTASYEQYF. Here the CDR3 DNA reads TGTGCCAGCAGCCCTGCCGGGACGGCCTCCTACGAGCAGTACTTC. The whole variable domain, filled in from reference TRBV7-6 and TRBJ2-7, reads GAGVSQSPRYKVTKRGQDVALRCDPISGHVSLYWYRQALGQGPEFLTYFNYEAQQDKSGLPNDRFSAERPEGSISTLTIQRTEQRDSAMYRCASSPAGTASYEQYFGPGTRLTVT.

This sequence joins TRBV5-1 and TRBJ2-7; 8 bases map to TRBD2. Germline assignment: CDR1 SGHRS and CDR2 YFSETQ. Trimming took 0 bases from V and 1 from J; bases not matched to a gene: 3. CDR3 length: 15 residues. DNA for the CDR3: TGCGCCAGCAGCTTGGTCAGCGGGGGTTCCTACGAGCAGTACTTC. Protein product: CASSLVSGGSYEQYF.

CDR3 sequence reads: CASTERQATNYGYTF. The CDR3 bases are TGTGCCAGCACCGAAAGGCAGGCAACTAACTATGGCTACACCTTC. The chain employs TRBV2 and TRBJ1-2, with D unclear. The CDR3 runs to 15 residues. Germline CDR1 is SNHLY and CDR2 is FYNNEI. V was pared by 7 bases and J by 0 bases, with 15 bases between.

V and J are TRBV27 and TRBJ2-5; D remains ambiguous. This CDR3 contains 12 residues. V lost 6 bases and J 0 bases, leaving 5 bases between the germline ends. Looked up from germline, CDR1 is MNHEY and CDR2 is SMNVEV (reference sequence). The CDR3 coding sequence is TGTGCCAGCAGACAGAACCAAGAGACCCAGTACTTC. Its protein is CASRQNQETQYF.